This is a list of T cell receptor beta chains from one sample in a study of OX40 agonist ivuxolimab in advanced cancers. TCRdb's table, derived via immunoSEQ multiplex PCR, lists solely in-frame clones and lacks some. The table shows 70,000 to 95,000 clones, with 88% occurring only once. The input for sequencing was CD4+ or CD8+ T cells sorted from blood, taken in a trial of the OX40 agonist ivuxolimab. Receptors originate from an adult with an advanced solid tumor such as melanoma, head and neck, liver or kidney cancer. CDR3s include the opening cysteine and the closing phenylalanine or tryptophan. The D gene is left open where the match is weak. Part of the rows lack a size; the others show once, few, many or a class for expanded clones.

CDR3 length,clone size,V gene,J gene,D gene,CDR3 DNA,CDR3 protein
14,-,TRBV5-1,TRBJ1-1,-,TGCGCCAGCAGCTCCTCGGAACTGAACACTGAAGCTTTCTTT,CASSSSELNTEAFF
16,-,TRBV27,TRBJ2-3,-,TGTGCCAGCAGCCGTCCGGACACATCTAACACAGATACGCAGTATTTT,CASSRPDTSNTDTQYF
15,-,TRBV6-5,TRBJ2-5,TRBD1,TGTGCCAGCAGTTATGCAGGGGGATATGGGGAGACCCAGTACTTC,CASSYAGGYGETQYF
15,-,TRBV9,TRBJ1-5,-,TGTGCCAGCAGCGTGTTGGGGGTTAGCAATCAGCCCCAGCATTTT,CASSVLGVSNQPQHF
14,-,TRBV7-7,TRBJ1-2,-,TGTGCCAGCACCCCGGCAGGGCGTAACTATGGCTACACCTTC,CASTPAGRNYGYTF
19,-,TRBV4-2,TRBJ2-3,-,TGTGCCAGCAGCCAAGATAAGTGGAACAGGGGAGGGGTCACAGATACGCAGTATTTT,CASSQDKWNRGGVTDTQYF
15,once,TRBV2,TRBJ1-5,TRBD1,TGTGCCAGCAGTGAAGGGAGACAGGGGGGTCAGCCCCAGCATTTT,CASSEGRQGGQPQHF
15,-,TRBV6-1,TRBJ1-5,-,TGTGCCAGCAGTGAAGCGAAGTTCAACGCCCAGCCCCAGCATTTT,CASSEAKFNAQPQHF
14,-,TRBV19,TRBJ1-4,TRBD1,TGTGCCAGTAACGCGGACAGGGGGAATGAAAAACTGTTTTTT,CASNADRGNEKLFF
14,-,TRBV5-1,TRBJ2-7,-,TGCGCCAGCAGCTTGTCCGGGGAACTTTACGAGCAGTACTTC,CASSLSGELYEQYF
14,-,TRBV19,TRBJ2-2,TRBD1,TGTGCCAGTAGTTTCACAGGGGATTCCGGGGAGCTGTTTTTT,CASSFTGDSGELFF
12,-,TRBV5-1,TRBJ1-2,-,TGCGCCAGCAGCTTGGAAGGGGACGGCTACACCTTC,CASSLEGDGYTF
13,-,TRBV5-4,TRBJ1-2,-,TGTGCCAGCAGCTTGGACAGGGCGGCTGGCTACACCTTC,CASSLDRAAGYTF
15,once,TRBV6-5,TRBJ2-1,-,TGTGCCAGCAGTAGGTTCCAAGGAGGCTACAATGAGCAGTTCTTC,CASSRFQGGYNEQFF
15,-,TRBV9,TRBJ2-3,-,TGTGCCAGCAGCGTAGGCCCTAATAGGGCAGATACGCAGTATTTT,CASSVGPNRADTQYF
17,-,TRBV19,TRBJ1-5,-,TGTGCCAGTAGTATGGGGGGAAACAGGGCGGGCAATCAGCCCCAGCATTTT,CASSMGGNRAGNQPQHF
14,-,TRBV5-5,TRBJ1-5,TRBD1,TGTGCCAGCAGCTTAACAGGGGGCCGACAGCCCCAGCATTTT,CASSLTGGRQPQHF
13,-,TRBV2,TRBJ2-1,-,TGTGCCAGCAGTTTTGGGGGTACCCCGCCGCTGTTCTTC,CASSFGGTPPLFF
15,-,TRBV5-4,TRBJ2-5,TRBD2,TGTGCCAGCAGCTTACCTAGCGGGGGGTTGGAGACCCAGTACTTC,CASSLPSGGLETQYF
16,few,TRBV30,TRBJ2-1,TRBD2,TGTGCCTGGAGTGTACTAGCGGGAGGGGCCTACAATGAGCAGTTCTTC,CAWSVLAGGAYNEQFF
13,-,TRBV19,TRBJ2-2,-,TGTGCCAGCTTAAACCCGAACACCGGGGAGCTGTTTTTT,CASLNPNTGELFF
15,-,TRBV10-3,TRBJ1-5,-,TGTGCCATCAGTGAAAGTGACAGTCCCAATCAGCCCCAGCATTTT,CAISESDSPNQPQHF
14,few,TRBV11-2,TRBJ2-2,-,TGTGCCAGCAGCTTCTCCTCGGGCCACCCGGAGCTGTTTTTT,CASSFSSGHPELFF
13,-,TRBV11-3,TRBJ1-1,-,TGTGCCAGCAGCTTTTCCCGAACCACTGAAGCTTTCTTT,CASSFSRTTEAFF
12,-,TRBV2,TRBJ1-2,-,TGTGCCAGCGACCGTTTGAACTATGGCTACACCTTC,CASDRLNYGYTF
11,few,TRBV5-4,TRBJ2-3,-,TGTGCCAGCAGCTTAGAGGATACGCAGTATTTT,CASSLEDTQYF
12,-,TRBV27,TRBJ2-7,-,TGTGCCAGCAGTTTAAGGGGCTACGAGCAGTACTTC,CASSLRGYEQYF
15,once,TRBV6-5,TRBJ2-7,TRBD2,TGTGCCAGCAGGCCGCTCATAGCGGGAGGGCCTAGGCAGTACTTC,CASRPLIAGGPRQYF
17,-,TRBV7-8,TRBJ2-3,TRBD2,TGTGCCAGCAGCTCGAGGGTAGCGGGAGCTAGCACAGATACGCAGTATTTT,CASSSRVAGASTDTQYF
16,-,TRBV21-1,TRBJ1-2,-,TGTGCCAGCCCGACGGAGAGTTGGGCTTCTGACTATGGCTACACCTTC,CASPTESWASDYGYTF
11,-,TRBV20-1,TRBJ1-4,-,TGCAGTGCGTGGGGGAACGAAAAACTGTTTTTT,CSAWGNEKLFF
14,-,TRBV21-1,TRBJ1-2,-,TGTGCCAGCAGAAGCGGGGCAGGGTTGGGTGGCTACACCTTC,CASRSGAGLGGYTF
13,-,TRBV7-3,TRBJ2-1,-,TGTGCCAGCAGCTTGGGGATAAACAATGAGCAGTTCTTC,CASSLGINNEQFF
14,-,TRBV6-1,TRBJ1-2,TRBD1,TGTGCCAGCACCGCACTAGACAGGGGCTATGGCTACACCTTC,CASTALDRGYGYTF
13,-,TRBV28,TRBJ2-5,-,TGTGCCAGCAGTTCGCCGGCGCAAGAGACCCAGTACTTC,CASSSPAQETQYF
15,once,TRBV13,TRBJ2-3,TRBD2,TGTGCCAGCAGCTTCCAGCGGGGGGCCACAGATACGCAGTATTTT,CASSFQRGATDTQYF
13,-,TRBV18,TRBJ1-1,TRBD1,TGTGCCAGCTCACCAGGACAGGACACTGAAGCTTTCTTT,CASSPGQDTEAFF